These T cell receptor beta chains were read from a single sample in a study of blood T cell repertoires in COVID-19. Clones were read by immunoSEQ multiplex PCR, and TCRdb kept only the in-frame ones, dropping some. Among approximately 250,000 clones listed, about 91% were seen once. Input material: PBMCs or T cells enriched from blood (not recorded which). These receptors originate from a man aged 35 to 55 who had been exposed to COVID-19. Each CDR3 is given with its conserved first and last residue. The D gene is left open where the match is weak. The size of a clone is reported for some rows only, either as once, few or many, or as a class for expanded clones.

clone_size	cdr3_length	v_call	d_call	j_call	cdr3_nt	cdr3_aa
NA	16	TRBV7-3	NA	TRBJ2-2	TGTGCCAGCAGCGTAGACCCTGCGGCGAGCGCCGGGGAGCTGTTTTTT	CASSVDPAASAGELFF
once	14	TRBV7-9	NA	TRBJ1-2	TGTGCCAGCAGCTTCAATAACGGGGAGCGTGGCTACACCTTC	CASSFNNGERGYTF
NA	14	TRBV9	NA	TRBJ2-7	TGTGCCAGCAGCGCCGGACTTACGCCCGGTCAGCAGTACTTC	CASSAGLTPGQQYF
NA	16	TRBV30	TRBD1	TRBJ2-2	TGTGCCTGGATGTGGGAACAGGGGGCGTACACCGGGGAGCTGTTTTTT	CAWMWEQGAYTGELFF
once	13	TRBV27	TRBD2	TRBJ2-7	TGTGCCAGCACCAGCGGGAGAGGGCACGAGCAGTACTTC	CASTSGRGHEQYF
NA	16	TRBV19	TRBD1	TRBJ1-5	TGTGCCAGTAGTACTTGGGACAGGTGGGGCAATCAGCCCCAGCATTTT	CASSTWDRWGNQPQHF
NA	12	TRBV30	NA	TRBJ2-1	TGTGCCTGGAATGGGGCTTACAATGAGCAGTTCTTC	CAWNGAYNEQFF
NA	13	TRBV28	NA	TRBJ1-5	TGTGCCATGGGGGGGCTGGGCAATCAGCCCCAGCATTTT	CAMGGLGNQPQHF
once	13	TRBV11-2	NA	TRBJ1-1	TGTGCCAGCAGCCAACAGAGGAACACTGAAGCTTTCTTT	CASSQQRNTEAFF
NA	15	TRBV29-1	TRBD1	TRBJ2-4	TGCAGCGTTCGACAGGGGGCTGCAGCCAAAAACATTCAGTACTTC	CSVRQGAAAKNIQYF
once	15	TRBV2	TRBD1	TRBJ2-7	TGTGCCAGCAGCTCAGTCGGACAGGGAGTCCACGAGCAGTACTTC	CASSSVGQGVHEQYF
NA	15	TRBV6-1	TRBD1	TRBJ1-4	TGTGCCAGCAGTGAACAGACAGGGGGCAATGAAAAACTGTTTTTT	CASSEQTGGNEKLFF
NA	13	TRBV2	NA	TRBJ1-6	TGTGCCAGCACGTTTAAGCAAGACGGGCCCCTCCACTTT	CASTFKQDGPLHF
few	13	TRBV3-1/TRBV3-2	NA	TRBJ1-1	TGTGCCAGCAGCCATGAGGAATACACTGAAGCTTTCTTT	CASSHEEYTEAFF
once	12	TRBV29-1	NA	TRBJ1-1	NA	CSVGPGQNTAFF